This T cell receptor beta chain came from a study of Graves' ophthalmopathy and Graves' hyperthyroidism. Findings and caveats of the study: Most expanded clonotypes from thyroid (those above 0.001 frequency) were also found in blood.

TCR beta CDR3 amplification used RNA transcripts. First-round RT-PCR used HTBI primers; second-round multiplex PCR followed. In TCRdb, the multiplex PCR reads were re-called with MiXCR into one record per CDR3 protein. The data show about 740,000 distinct CDR3 sequences, about 44% seen once. The germline gives CDR1 DFQATT, CDR2 SNEGSKA (reference sequence). V was shortened by 3 bases and J by 4 bases, with 13 bases between the two germline ends. The CDR3 is made up of 13 amino acids. A diagnosis was made from clinical symptoms together with serum thyroxine, TRAb, thyroid ultrasound and orbital computed tomography. The sample holds a few counts of this clonotype. Its target is not known.

The specimen was peripheral blood. The sequence derives from an adult man with Graves' ophthalmopathy. V usage is TRBV20-1 and J usage is TRBJ2-7; D is unclear. CDR3 protein: CSASSQRLYEQYF. CDR3 sequence (DNA): TGCAGTGCTAGTAGTCAGCGTCTGTACGAGCAGTACTTC.